This is a list of T cell receptor beta chains from one sample in a study of CD8 T cells in Susac syndrome. TCRdb re-analysed the immunoSEQ multiplex PCR reads in MiXCR, keeping a single row per CDR3 protein. The sample has 95,000 to 150,000 distinct CDR3 sequences, 94% seen once. Sample: CD4+ T cells from PBMCs. These receptors were obtained from a human donor in good health. Both conserved end residues are part of each CDR3.

V: TRBV28; CDR3: CASSPIGDGYTF
V: TRBV12-3/TRBV12-4; CDR3: CASASAVEQYF
V: TRBV5-8; CDR3: CASSRSRNNSPLHF
V: TRBV7-6; CDR3: CASSPGLAGDTQYF
V: TRBV7-9; CDR3: CASSLGDRGLTSGANVLTF
V: TRBV5-5; CDR3: CASSYQGYGYTF
V: TRBV28; CDR3: CASSLGGPMTQYF
V: TRBV5-1; CDR3: CASSPSLDLQGSYNEQFF
V: TRBV30; CDR3: CAWSPGLAGLDEQFF
V: TRBV4-3; CDR3: CASSQEAPYEQYF
V: TRBV20-1; CDR3: CSASAGGAPGGANVLTF
V: TRBV3-1; CDR3: CASSHLGLAGVGPGELFF
V: TRBV3-1; CDR3: CAGWDNYEQYF